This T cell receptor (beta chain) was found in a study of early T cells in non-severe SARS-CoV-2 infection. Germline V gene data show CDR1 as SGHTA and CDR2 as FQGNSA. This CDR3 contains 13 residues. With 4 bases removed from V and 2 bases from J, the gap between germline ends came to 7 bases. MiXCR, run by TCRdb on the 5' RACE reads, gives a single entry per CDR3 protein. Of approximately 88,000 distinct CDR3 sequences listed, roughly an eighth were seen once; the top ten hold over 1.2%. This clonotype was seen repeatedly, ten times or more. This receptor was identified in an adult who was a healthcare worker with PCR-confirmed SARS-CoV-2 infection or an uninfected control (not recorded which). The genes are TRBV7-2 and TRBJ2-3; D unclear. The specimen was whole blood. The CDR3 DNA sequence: TGTGCCAGCAGCTCCAGGAACACAGATACGCAGTATTTT. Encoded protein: CASSSRNTDTQYF.